The 21 T cell receptor beta chains below all came from one sample that was sequenced in a study of early T cells in non-severe SARS-CoV-2 infection. MiXCR, applied by TCRdb to the 5' RACE reads, yields one record per CDR3 protein. Found here are tens of thousands of distinct CDR3 sequences, approximately 15% of them singletons; the top ten hold roughly 4.7%. The sample in question was whole blood, obtained at baseline. Receptors originate from an adult who was a healthcare worker with PCR-confirmed SARS-CoV-2 infection or an uninfected control (not recorded which).

This clonotype was observed a few times. V usage is TRBV28 and J usage is TRBJ2-7, with 7 bases lining up with TRBD1. V lost 5 bases to trimming and J lost 5 bases; unmatched junction nucleotides: 3. Germline V lookup: CDR1 MDHEN, CDR2 SYDVKM. This CDR3 has 12 amino acids. DNA for the CDR3: TGTGCCAGCAGTAAGACAGGGAACGAGCAGTACTTC. This sequence encodes CASSKTGNEQYF.

This sequence joins TRBV28 and TRBJ2-1; possibly TRBD1 or TRBD2 for D (5 bases each). Trimming took off 8 bases at V and 0 bases at J, with 23 bases between the two ends. From germline, CDR1 is MDHEN and CDR2 SYDVKM. The CDR3 loop spans 18 amino acids. The CDR3 spells CASGQTERRWSSYNEQFF. CDR3 coding DNA: TGTGCCAGCGGTCAGACAGAGCGGAGGTGGAGCTCCTACAATGAGCAGTTCTTC.

This clonotype was counted only a few times. This sequence joins TRBV28 and TRBJ1-2, with 12 positions matching TRBD1. There are 18 residues in the CDR3. With V trimmed by 5 bases and J by 4 bases, 14 bases remained unmatched. Germline assignment: CDR1 MDHEN and CDR2 SYDVKM. This CDR3 is CASSRGQGANYFRYGYTF. The CDR3 DNA follows: TGTGCCAGCAGTAGGGGACAGGGGGCGAATTATTTTCGCTATGGCTACACCTTC.

This chain joins TRBV28 and TRBJ2-4; TRBD1 aligns across 9 bases. The CDR3 extends over 19 amino acids. Germline CDR1 and CDR2: MDHEN and SYDVKM. Trimming removed 8 bases from V and 2 bases from J; junction bases left unmatched: 19. The CDR3, as DNA: TGTGCCAGCCGTTCGAAACCCCGGTTGGACAGGGGACCCAAAAACATTCAGTACTTC. Protein sequence: CASRSKPRLDRGPKNIQYF.

This clonotype was found a few times. V usage is TRBV20-1 and J usage is TRBJ1-5; possible D gene TRBD1, 6 bases. The CDR3 covers 12 residues. Trimming cost V 6 bases and J 6 bases, with 12 bases left between them. CDR1 is DFQATT and CDR2 is SNEGSKA in the germline V gene (reference sequence). The CDR3: CSALQGSQPQHF. CDR3 DNA: TGCAGTGCGCTACAGGGAAGTCAGCCCCAGCATTTT.

The chain couples TRBV20-1 to TRBJ2-1; TRBD1 aligns across 8 bases. The CDR3 spans 14 residues. Germline-derived CDR1 and CDR2 are DFQATT and SNEGSKA (reference sequence). Losses at the gene ends were 3 bases for V and 7 bases for J; bases not matched to a gene: 8. The CDR3 DNA is TGCAGTGCTAGCTCCAGGGGGCGCGGGAATGAGCAGTTCTTC. It is translated as CSASSRGRGNEQFF.

This clonotype was seen at least ten times. This chain links TRBV5-1 with TRBJ2-6; 7 nucleotides agree with TRBD1. With V trimmed by 4 bases and J by 1 base, 17 bases remained unmatched. Per germline, CDR1 SGHRS and CDR2 YFSETQ. The CDR3 runs 20 residues. CDR3 coding DNA: TGCGCCAGCAGCCTTCGCGTCCCCGGGACAGTATCATCTGGGGCCAACGTCCTGACTTTC. Translating it yields CASSLRVPGTVSSGANVLTF.

The sample holds a few counts of this clonotype. The CDR3 loop is CASSLLKGGTEAFF. The CDR3 DNA follows: TGTGCCAGCAGCTTATTAAAGGGAGGCACTGAAGCTTTCTTT. J is TRBJ1-1 and V is TRBV7-9, with no clear D. The CDR3 totals 14 residues. V lost 2 bases to trimming and J lost 4 bases, with 11 bases between them. Germline V gene sequence: CDR1 SEHNR, CDR2 FQNEAQ (reference sequence).

This clonotype was counted between two and nine times. The J gene is TRBJ2-5, the V gene TRBV5-1, with a weak D call TRBD1 (6 bases). This CDR3 is built from 16 residues. V lost 0 bases, J lost 3 bases, and 15 bases lay in between. The V gene's germline CDR1 is SGHRS and CDR2 YFSETQ. This CDR3 is CASSLEGGKAKETQYF. CDR3 in DNA: TGCGCCAGCAGCTTGGAAGGGGGTAAGGCCAAAGAGACCCAGTACTTC.

This clonotype was observed many times. V is TRBV28 and J is TRBJ2-1; 9 bases are shared with TRBD2. V was pared by 5 bases and J by 5 bases, with 4 bases of the junction left unmatched. This CDR3 is built from 14 residues. Germline CDR1 reads MDHEN; CDR2 reads SYDVKM. The chain's CDR3 is CASSPSGKNNEQFF. Written as DNA, the CDR3 is TGTGCCAGCAGTCCTAGCGGGAAGAACAATGAGCAGTTCTTC.

Ten or more counts support this clonotype. The CDR3 loop is CAISRQGARSNQPQHF. CDR3 DNA: TGTGCCATCAGTAGACAGGGGGCTAGGAGCAATCAGCCCCAGCATTTT. The chain has TRBV10-3 and TRBJ1-5, with TRBD1 matching over 10 bases. V lost 5 bases, J lost 1 base, and 5 bases stayed unmatched. The CDR3 extends over 16 amino acids. Germline CDR1 and CDR2: ENHRY and SYGVKD.

The table lists this clonotype with a few counts. This rearrangement joins TRBV7-9 to TRBJ2-7, with TRBD1 as a possible D gene (6 bases). CDR3 size: 14 residues. Germline CDR1 reads SEHNR; CDR2 reads FQNEAQ (reference sequence). The V gene lost 5 bases and the J gene lost 5 bases, with 16 bases spanning the gap. DNA for the CDR3: TGTGCCAGCAGCCATAAACAGGGTTTCAACGAGCAGTACTTC. Translating gives CASSHKQGFNEQYF.

The chain recombines TRBV7-2 with TRBJ2-5, with a tentative D call TRBD2 (5 bases). Trimming took 3 bases from V and 3 from J, leaving 8 bases between them. The CDR3 has 13 residues. CDR1 SGHTA and CDR2 FQGNSA come from the germline V gene. The chain's CDR3 is CASSFSGKETQYF. The CDR3 DNA sequence: TGTGCCAGCAGCTTTTCGGGAAAAGAGACCCAGTACTTC.

V and J are TRBV10-2 and TRBJ2-7; D remains ambiguous. Germline V gives CDR1 WSHSY, CDR2 SAAADI. Trimming left V 3 bases short and J 3 bases short, with 12 bases between. The CDR3 runs to 14 residues. CDR3 amino acids: CASSDSRSRYEQYF. The CDR3 DNA reads as TGCGCCAGCAGTGATTCCCGGTCCCGCTACGAGCAGTACTTC.

This clonotype came up a few times. The CDR3 DNA reads as TGTGCCAGCAGCTTAACAGGGAAATATGGCTACACCTTC. This encodes CASSLTGKYGYTF. The rearrangement joins TRBV28 to TRBJ1-2; tentatively, D is TRBD1 (6 bases). The germline gives CDR1 MDHEN, CDR2 SYDVKM. Trimming removed 6 bases from V and 5 bases from J, with 13 bases in between. CDR3 size: 13 residues.

This clonotype was seen more than once but under ten times. The chain carries TRBV30 and TRBJ2-1; D is unclear. CDR3 length: 14 amino acids. Trimming shortened V by 4 bases and J by 5 bases, and 15 bases separated the two germline ends. CDR1 is GTSNPN and CDR2 is SVGIG in the germline V gene (reference sequence). The CDR3 nucleotides read TGTGCCTGGACTGCCCAGACTGGTGACAATGAGCAGTTCTTC. Its protein product is CAWTAQTGDNEQFF.

The chain couples TRBV19 to TRBJ2-3; possibly TRBD1 or TRBD2 for D (6 bases each). This CDR3 has 14 residues. The germline gives CDR1 LNHDA, CDR2 SQIVND (reference sequence). V was clipped by 7 bases and J by 5 bases, with 16 bases between them. Here the CDR3 reads CASKSGAPLDTQYF. CDR3 sequence (DNA): TGTGCCAGTAAATCGGGGGCCCCCTTAGATACGCAGTATTTT.

The gene calls are TRBV10-3 and TRBJ2-7; 8 bases line up with TRBD2. Trimming cost V 10 bases and J 2 bases; bases outside gene matches: 10. Germline CDR1 ENHRY, CDR2 SYGVKD. The CDR3 runs to 14 residues. The CDR3 is CATGGEAGPYEQYF. CDR3 bases: TGTGCCACCGGGGGGGAAGCGGGACCCTACGAGCAGTACTTC.

J is TRBJ2-7 and V is TRBV11-2; D not resolved. V was shortened by 2 bases and J by 6 bases, with 8 bases between the two germline ends. Germline V gene sequence: CDR1 SGHAT, CDR2 FQNNGV. The CDR3 is made up of 12 amino acids. DNA for the CDR3: TGTGCCAGCAGCTTATCGTCAGCCGAGCAGTACTTC. It specifies CASSLSSAEQYF.

DNA of the CDR3: TGTGCCAGTAGTAGACAGGGGATCAAGTACTTC. This translates into CASSRQGIKYF. The chain employs TRBV19 and TRBJ2-4, with 8 nucleotides matching TRBD1. With 4 bases clipped from V and 14 bases from J, the junction kept 4 bases outside the gene matches. This CDR3 comprises 11 residues. From germline, CDR1 is LNHDA and CDR2 SQIVND (reference sequence).

There are a few counts of this clonotype. The chain employs TRBV29-1 and TRBJ2-1, with a tentative D call TRBD1 (5 bases). Deletions cut 4 bases from V and 10 bases from J, with 11 bases between. Germline CDR1 SQVTM, CDR2 ANQGSEA. This CDR3 region has 11 residues. The DNA for the CDR3 is TGCAGCGTTGCCCAGGGTCAGGAGCAGTTCTTC. Its protein product is CSVAQGQEQFF.